Included here is one T cell receptor (beta chain) sequence, with context. This record comes from a study of T cell changes during pregnancy in multiple sclerosis. TCRdb's copy holds only in-frame clones and misses some; the assay was immunoSEQ multiplex PCR. The table lists around 63,000 clones, roughly 89% of them singletons. The input for sequencing was peripheral blood, taken in the third trimester of pregnancy. This clonotype originated in a female donor in good health, enrolled as a control in a pregnancy study.

The CDR3 spells CASRSTGGFYEQYF. In DNA form, the CDR3 reads TGTGCCAGCAGAAGCACAGGGGGCTTCTACGAGCAGTACTTC. This sequence joins TRBV6-5 and TRBJ2-5; 9 nucleotides match TRBD1. The DNA matches TRBJ2-7 better at its end, which makes the J call doubtful. The CDR3 is 14 residues long. Germline CDR1 and CDR2: MNHEY and SVGAGI.